One and the same sample provided the 19 T cell receptor beta chains below, sequenced in a study of cytomegalovirus exposure and HLA in healthy donors. Sequencing used immunoSEQ multiplex PCR; TCRdb keeps in-frame clones, though not all of them. This sample has approximately 110,000 clones; approximately 94% occur once, and the top ten carry 1% to 1.5%. Sequencing used PBMCs. These receptors were taken from a woman aged 18-30 years in good health and CMV-seronegative.

The V call is TRBV30, the J call TRBJ2-1; 12 nucleotides match TRBD2. CDR1 is GTSNPN and CDR2 is SVGIG in the germline V gene (reference sequence). The ends lost 5 bases at V and 7 bases at J; junction bases unmatched: 9. The CDR3 extends over 15 amino acids. CDR3 region: CAWELLAGGPNEQFF. CDR3 bases: TGTGCCTGGGAACTTCTAGCGGGAGGGCCGAATGAGCAGTTCTTC. Using reference TRBV30 and TRBJ2-1 for the parts outside the CDR3, the full variable domain is SQTIHQWPATLVQPVGSPLSLECTVEGTSNPNLYWYRQAAGRGLQLLFYSVGIGQISSEVPQNLSASRPQDRQFILSSKKLLLSDSGFYLCAWELLAGGPNEQFFGPGTRLTVL.

This clone came up once. The rearrangement uses TRBV6-5 and TRBJ1-1, with a possible D match to TRBD1 (6 bases). The CDR3 consists of 13 residues. V was shortened by 7 bases and J by 5 bases, with 14 bases between the two germline ends. The germline gives CDR1 MNHEY, CDR2 SVGAGI. CDR3: CASTTTGGTEAFF. CDR3 DNA: TGTGCCAGCACCACGACAGGCGGGACTGAAGCTTTCTTT.

V gene TRBV5-1 combines with J gene TRBJ1-2; D might be TRBD1 (5 bases). The CDR3 totals 13 residues. CDR1 is SGHRS, CDR2 YFSETQ, per germline. V lost 2 bases to trimming and J lost 6 bases, with 11 bases between them. The CDR3 DNA reads TGCGCCAGCAGCTTTCAGGGTGCAAATGGCTACACCTTC. This encodes CASSFQGANGYTF.

This clone was counted once. V usage is TRBV29-1 and J usage is TRBJ2-7, with a weak D call TRBD2 (6 bases). Germline V lookup: CDR1 SQVTM, CDR2 ANQGSEA. This CDR3 contains 13 residues. Trimming removed 2 bases from V and 4 bases from J, with 12 bases in between. DNA of the CDR3: TGCAGCGTTGAAACGGCGGGACGGTACGAGCAGTACTTC. Translating gives CSVETAGRYEQYF.

The chain couples TRBV6-5 to TRBJ2-2, with a weak D call TRBD1 (5 bases). Germline V CDR1 and CDR2: MNHEY, SVGAGI. V was shortened by 4 bases and J by 4 bases, with 10 bases between the two germline ends. The CDR3 is 14 residues long. CDR3 amino acids: CASSWMQGTGELFF. The CDR3, as DNA: TGTGCCAGCAGTTGGATGCAGGGCACCGGGGAGCTGTTTTTT.

The V and J genes are TRBV29-1 and TRBJ1-5; weak D call: TRBD1 (6 bases). V was pared by 4 bases and J by 4 bases, with 11 bases between. Per germline, CDR1 SQVTM and CDR2 ANQGSEA. The CDR3 is 13 amino acids. In DNA form, the CDR3 reads TGCAGCGTTGGGGGAGGGGGAAATCAGCCCCAGCATTTT. Protein sequence: CSVGGGGNQPQHF.

V is TRBV6-4 and J is TRBJ2-3; 13 nucleotides align to TRBD2. CDR1 and CDR2 (germline): MRHNA, SNTAGT. The V segment lost 5 bases and the J segment 5 bases; nucleotides outside the gene matches: 4. There are 15 residues in the CDR3. For the CDR3, the DNA is TGTGCCAGCAGTTTACTAGCGGGGGGGCAAGATACGCAGTATTTT. This translates into CASSLLAGGQDTQYF.

This clone occurred once. V usage is TRBV11-2 and J usage is TRBJ2-3, with a possible D match to TRBD1 (6 bases). The CDR3 sequence is 14 residues long. The V and J ends lost 9 bases and 8 bases respectively, with 21 bases between them. CDR1 is SGHAT, CDR2 FQNNGV, per germline. The CDR3 coding sequence is TGTGCCAGTAGTCGAGGGGGAGCGAAAGGTACGCAGTATTTT. This encodes CASSRGGAKGTQYF.

This chain links TRBV5-4 with TRBJ2-7; 10 bases align to TRBD2. From germline, CDR1 is SGHNT and CDR2 YYREEE (reference sequence). V lost 5 bases and J lost 3; bases outside the gene matches: 5. The CDR3 has 14 residues. CDR3 region: CASSSGLADYEQYF. In DNA, the CDR3 is TGTGCCAGCAGTAGCGGACTAGCGGACTACGAGCAGTACTTC.

This clone is a singleton in its sample. This chain connects TRBV5-6 to TRBJ2-5; D possibly corresponds to TRBD2 (5 bases). Germline V lookup: CDR1 SGHDT, CDR2 YYEEEE. The CDR3 totals 13 residues. V lost 2 bases, J lost 2 bases, and 7 bases lay in between. The CDR3 here is CASSFRGQETQYF. In DNA form, the CDR3 reads TGTGCCAGCAGCTTTCGAGGGCAAGAGACCCAGTACTTC.

This clone was seen just once. The rearrangement links TRBV19 to TRBJ2-1; 8 bases are shared with TRBD2. The CDR3 is 16 residues long. After removal of 6 bases from V and 6 bases from J, the junction contained 13 bases not matched to a gene. In germline, CDR1 is LNHDA, CDR2 SQIVND (reference sequence). CDR3 sequence reads: CASRINSGVAGNEQFF. In DNA form, the CDR3 reads TGTGCCAGTAGGATAAATAGCGGGGTTGCGGGCAATGAGCAGTTCTTC.

Notes on this clone: The same CDR3 is also encoded by other DNA sequences in this sample. CDR3 DNA: TGTGCCTGGAGTCGAGATAGCAATCAGCCCCAGCATTTT. This encodes CAWSRDSNQPQHF. The chain carries TRBV30 and TRBJ1-5; D gene ambiguous. Germline V lookup: CDR1 GTSNPN, CDR2 SVGIG (reference sequence). The CDR3 length is 13 residues. V lost 2 bases to trimming and J lost 0 bases, with 5 bases between them.

The rearrangement links TRBV5-1 to TRBJ2-1, with 8 bases matching TRBD2. Trimming at V came to 7 bases and at J to 8 bases, leaving 14 bases not matched to a gene. The V gene's germline CDR1 is SGHRS and CDR2 YFSETQ. The CDR3 contains 15 residues. The CDR3 here is CASRDGGGPQDEQFF. Here the CDR3 DNA reads TGCGCCAGCCGCGACGGCGGGGGGCCTCAGGATGAGCAGTTCTTC. The variable domain in full, with the rest retrieved from reference TRBV5-1 and TRBJ2-1, is KAGVTQTPRYLIKTRGQQVTLSCSPISGHRSVSWYQQTPGQGLQFLFEYFSETQRNKGNFPGRFSGRQFSNSRSEMNVSTLELGDSALYLCASRDGGGPQDEQFFGPGTRLTVL.

The chain uses TRBV7-2 and TRBJ2-1; 8 bases line up with TRBD1. Germline V gene lookup returns CDR1 SGHTA and CDR2 FQGNSA. The CDR3 has 15 residues. Unmatched junction bases numbered 7, after V lost 5 bases and J lost 4 bases. This CDR3 reads CASSPTGVRYNEQFF. CDR3 bases: TGTGCCAGCAGCCCGACAGGGGTAAGGTACAATGAGCAGTTCTTC.

The chain couples TRBV20-1 to TRBJ2-7, with 8 bases lining up with TRBD2. V shed 3 bases, J shed 6 bases, and the junction held 1 base outside the gene matches. The germline gives CDR1 DFQATT, CDR2 SNEGSKA (reference sequence). The length of the CDR3 is 11 residues. CDR3 residues: CSASTSGEQYF. CDR3 coding DNA: TGCAGTGCTAGTACTAGCGGCGAGCAGTACTTC.

V gene TRBV11-2 combines with J gene TRBJ2-7; D is perhaps TRBD2 (5 bases). From germline, CDR1 is SGHAT and CDR2 FQNNGV. The CDR3 sequence is 13 residues long. The V gene lost 1 base and the J gene lost 4 bases, with 8 bases spanning the gap. CDR3 sequence: CASSLVEDYEQYF. DNA of the CDR3: TGTGCCAGCAGCTTAGTGGAGGATTACGAGCAGTACTTC.

V is TRBV28 and J is TRBJ1-5; D is perhaps TRBD1 (5 bases). CDR1 and CDR2 from the germline V gene are MDHEN and SYDVKM. V was shortened by 7 bases and J by 2 bases, with 15 bases between the two germline ends. The CDR3 has 15 residues. The CDR3 nucleotides read TGTGCCAGCACTCTCGGGGGGGTAGGCAATCAGCCCCAGCATTTT. It codes for CASTLGGVGNQPQHF.

This sequence joins TRBV2 and TRBJ2-6; the match to TRBD1 covers 7 bases. Germline trimming cut 9 bases from V and 0 bases from J; bases unmatched to any gene: 11. The germline gives CDR1 SNHLY, CDR2 FYNNEI. The CDR3 length is 17 residues. The CDR3 bases are TGTGCCAGTAGGGCCGGGACAGCCATCTCTGGGGCCAACGTCCTGACTTTC. Its translation: CASRAGTAISGANVLTF.

This chain uses TRBV5-1 with TRBJ2-3; D is undetermined. The germline V and J ends were trimmed by 4 bases and 0 bases, with 12 bases remaining between them. CDR1 and CDR2 (germline): SGHRS, YFSETQ. The CDR3 contains 15 residues. CDR3 sequence (DNA): TGCGCCAGCAGCCTACTGGCGGAGAGCACAGATACGCAGTATTTT. Amino acids: CASSLLAESTDTQYF.